This T cell receptor beta chain was captured by sequencing in a study of T cell responses to AZD1222 COVID-19 vaccine. The CDR3 is 15 amino acids. Losses at the gene ends were 5 bases for V and 6 bases for J; bases not matched to a gene: 6. The germline V gene has CDR1 LNHDA and CDR2 SQIVND (reference sequence). Measured with immunoSEQ multiplex PCR; TCRdb has only the in-frame clones, and not every one. Of 150,000 to 200,000 clones listed, about 89% are singletons. This sequence joins TRBV19 and TRBJ2-1; 11 nucleotides agree with TRBD2. The clonotype was recovered from an adult in good health. This specimen consisted of peripheral blood, obtained on day 0 of AZD1222 vaccination. CDR3 in DNA: TGTGCCAGTAGTTTTAGCGGGGGGGCCCTCAATGAGCAGTTCTTC. It specifies CASSFSGGALNEQFF.